This TCR beta chain stems from a study of monozygotic twins with inflammatory bowel disease. Study-level results: Whereas healthy co-twins had higher TCRbeta diversity (inverse Simpson), IBD patients had lower diversity.

Regarding this clonotype: Its antigen remains unidentified.

Germline CDR1 and CDR2: SQVTM and ANQGSEA. CDR3 length: 11 residues. The UMIs contained a 6-nucleotide sample barcode. They were added by template switching during cDNA synthesis. The authors ran two nested PCRs of about 16 and 10 cycles on TCRalpha and TCRbeta cDNA. Reprocessing the 5' RACE reads, TCRdb reports a single entry for every CDR3 protein and omits DNA. The record lists approximately 330,000 distinct CDR3 sequences, of which the ten most abundant hold 2% to 2.5%. This chain uses TRBV29-1 with TRBJ2-7; TCRdb names TRBD1, which stays unverified in the absence of DNA. This TCR came from a human donor with ulcerative colitis or Crohn's disease, or a healthy co-twin of an affected twin (not recorded which). The sequencing input was blood. This CDR3 reads CSRGHNYEQYF.